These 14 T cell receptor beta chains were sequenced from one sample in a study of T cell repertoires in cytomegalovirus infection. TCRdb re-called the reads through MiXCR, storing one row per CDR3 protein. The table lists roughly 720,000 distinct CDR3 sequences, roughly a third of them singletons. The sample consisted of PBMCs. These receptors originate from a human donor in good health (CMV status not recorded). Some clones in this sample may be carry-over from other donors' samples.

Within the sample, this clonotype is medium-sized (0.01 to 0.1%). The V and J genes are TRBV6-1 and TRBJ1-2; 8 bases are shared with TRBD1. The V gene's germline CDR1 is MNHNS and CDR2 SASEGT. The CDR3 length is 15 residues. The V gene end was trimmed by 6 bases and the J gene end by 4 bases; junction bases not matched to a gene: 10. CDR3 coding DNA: TGTGCCAGCAGCATAGGACAGGGCCAAGGCTATGGCTACACCTTC. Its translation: CASSIGQGQGYGYTF.

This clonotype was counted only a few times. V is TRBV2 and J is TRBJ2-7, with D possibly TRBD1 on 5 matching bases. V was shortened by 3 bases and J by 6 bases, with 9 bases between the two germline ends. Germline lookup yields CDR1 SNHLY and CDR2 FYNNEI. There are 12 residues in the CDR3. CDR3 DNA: TGTGCCAGCAGTGACGACAGTTCCGAGCAGTACTTC. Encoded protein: CASSDDSSEQYF. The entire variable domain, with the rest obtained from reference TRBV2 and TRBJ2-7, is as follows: EPEVTQTPSHQVTQMGQEVILRCVPISNHLYFYWYRQILGQKVEFLVSFYNNEISEKSEIFDDQFSVERPDGSNFTLKIRSTKLEDSAMYFCASSDDSSEQYFGPGTRLTVT.

This CDR3 is CSARKRGWETQYF. The CDR3 DNA sequence: TGCAGTGCCCGGAAGCGGGGGTGGGAGACCCAGTACTTC. V usage is TRBV20-1 and J usage is TRBJ2-5; 8 bases line up with TRBD2. The V gene's germline CDR1 is DFQATT and CDR2 SNEGSKA (reference sequence). V lost 6 bases, J lost 5 bases, and 8 bases stayed unmatched. CDR3 length: 13 amino acids.

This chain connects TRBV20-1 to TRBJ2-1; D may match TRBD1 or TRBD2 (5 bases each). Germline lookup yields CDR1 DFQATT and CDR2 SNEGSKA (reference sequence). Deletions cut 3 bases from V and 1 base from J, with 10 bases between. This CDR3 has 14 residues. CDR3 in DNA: TGCAGTGCTAGGGGGGAGAGGTCCTACAATGAGCAGTTCTTC. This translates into CSARGERSYNEQFF.

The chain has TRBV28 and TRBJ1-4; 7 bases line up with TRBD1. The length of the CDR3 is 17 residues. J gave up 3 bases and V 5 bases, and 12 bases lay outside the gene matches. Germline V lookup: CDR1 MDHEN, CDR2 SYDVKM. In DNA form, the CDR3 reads TGTGCCAGCAGTCTCCGGGACAGCTCACCTTCTAATGAAAAACTGTTTTTT. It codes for CASSLRDSSPSNEKLFF.

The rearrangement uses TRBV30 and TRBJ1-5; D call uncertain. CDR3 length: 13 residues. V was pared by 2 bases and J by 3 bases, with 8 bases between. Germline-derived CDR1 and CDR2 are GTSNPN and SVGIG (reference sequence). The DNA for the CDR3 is TGTGCCTGGAGTCCCGGTACCAATCAGCCCCAGCATTTT. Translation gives CAWSPGTNQPQHF.

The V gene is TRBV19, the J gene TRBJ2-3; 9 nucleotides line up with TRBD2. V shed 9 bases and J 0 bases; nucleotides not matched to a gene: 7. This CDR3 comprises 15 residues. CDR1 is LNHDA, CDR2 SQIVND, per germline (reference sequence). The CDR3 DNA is TGTGCCAGCATGACTAGCGGAGGGAGCACAGATACGCAGTATTTT. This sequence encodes CASMTSGGSTDTQYF.

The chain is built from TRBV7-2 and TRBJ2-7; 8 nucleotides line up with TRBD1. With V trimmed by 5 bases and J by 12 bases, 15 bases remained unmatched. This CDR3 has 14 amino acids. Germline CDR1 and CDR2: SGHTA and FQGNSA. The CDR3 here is CASSLQTDRVDPYF. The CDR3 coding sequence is TGTGCCAGCAGCCTTCAAACGGACAGGGTCGACCCGTACTTC.

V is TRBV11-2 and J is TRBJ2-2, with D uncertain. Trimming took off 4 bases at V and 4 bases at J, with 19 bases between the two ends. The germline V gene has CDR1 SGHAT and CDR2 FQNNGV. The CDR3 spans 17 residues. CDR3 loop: CASSSQSGRRVTGELFF. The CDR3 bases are TGTGCCAGCAGCTCCCAGTCGGGTCGGCGTGTCACCGGGGAGCTGTTTTTT.

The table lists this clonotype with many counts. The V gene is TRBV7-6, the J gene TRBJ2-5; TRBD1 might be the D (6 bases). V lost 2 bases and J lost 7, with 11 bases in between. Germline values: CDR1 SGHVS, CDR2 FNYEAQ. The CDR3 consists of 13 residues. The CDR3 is CASSLLGAGTQYF. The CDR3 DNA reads TGTGCCAGCAGCTTATTGGGGGCGGGGACCCAGTACTTC.

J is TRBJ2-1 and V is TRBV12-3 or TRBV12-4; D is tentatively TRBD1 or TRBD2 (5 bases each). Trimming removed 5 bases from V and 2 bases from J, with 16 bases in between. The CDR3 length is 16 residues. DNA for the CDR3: TGTGCCAGCAGTCACACAGGCGCCGGGGCCTACAATGAGCAGTTCTTC. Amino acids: CASSHTGAGAYNEQFF.

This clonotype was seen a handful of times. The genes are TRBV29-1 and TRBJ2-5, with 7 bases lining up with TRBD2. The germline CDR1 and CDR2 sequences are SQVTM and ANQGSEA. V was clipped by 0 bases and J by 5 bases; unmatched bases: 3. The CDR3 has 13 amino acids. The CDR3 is CSVEEAGYETQYF. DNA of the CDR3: TGCAGCGTTGAAGAAGCGGGGTACGAGACCCAGTACTTC.

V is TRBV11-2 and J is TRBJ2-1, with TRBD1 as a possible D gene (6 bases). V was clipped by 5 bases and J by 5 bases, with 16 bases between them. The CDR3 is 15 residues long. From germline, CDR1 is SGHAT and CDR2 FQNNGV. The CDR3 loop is CASSPTGHGNNEQFF. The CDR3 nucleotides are TGTGCCAGCAGCCCCACGGGACATGGGAACAATGAGCAGTTCTTC.

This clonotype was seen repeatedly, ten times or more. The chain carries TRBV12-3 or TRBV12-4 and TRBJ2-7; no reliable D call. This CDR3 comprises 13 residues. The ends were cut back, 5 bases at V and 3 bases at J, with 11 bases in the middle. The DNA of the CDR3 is TGTGCCAGCAGTCCCATACAATACTACGAGCAGTACTTC. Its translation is CASSPIQYYEQYF.